These 17 T cell receptor beta chains were all obtained from the same sample, sequenced in a study of blood T cell repertoires in COVID-19. The table came from immunoSEQ multiplex PCR; TCRdb's copy has only in-frame clones and leaves some out. This sample has approximately 440,000 clones, with roughly 88% found just once. The specimen was PBMCs or T cells enriched from blood (not recorded which). These receptors originate from a young man who had recovered from COVID-19.

CDR3 region: CASSLGRLRGKDGYTF. Written as DNA, the CDR3 is TGTGCCAGCAGCTTGGGGAGGTTACGGGGTAAAGATGGCTACACCTTC. The chain employs TRBV7-8 and TRBJ1-2; no clear D. Deletions cut 3 bases from V and 6 bases from J, with 20 bases between. The CDR3 loop spans 16 amino acids. CDR1 is SGHVS, CDR2 FQNEAQ, per germline.

This chain uses TRBV28 with TRBJ1-1, with TRBD1 identical over 11 bases. After removal of 10 bases from V and 10 bases from J, the junction contained 8 bases not matched to a gene. This CDR3 contains 12 residues. CDR1 and CDR2 (germline): MDHEN, SYDVKM. The CDR3 loop reads CAIWDRGSRAFF. The CDR3 DNA follows: TGTGCCATCTGGGACAGGGGGTCCAGAGCTTTCTTT.

This clone was counted a single time. The rearrangement uses TRBV6-1 and TRBJ1-4; TRBD1 might be the D (6 bases). Trimming took 3 bases from V and 8 from J, leaving 13 bases between them. CDR1 MNHNS and CDR2 SASEGT come from the germline V gene. The CDR3 loop spans 14 amino acids. CDR3 nucleotides: TGTGCCAGCAGTGACGGCGGGGGCAAAGAAAAACTGTTTTTT. Translated: CASSDGGGKEKLFF.

A remark on this clone: Other DNA sequences in the sample encode the same CDR3. The chain uses TRBV5-1 and TRBJ1-6; D may be TRBD1 (6 bases). The germline V gene encodes CDR1 SGHRS and CDR2 YFSETQ. CDR3 length: 15 amino acids. Trimming stripped 0 bases from V and 7 bases from J, with 11 bases between. CDR3 residues: CASSLGQGYNSPLHF. DNA for the CDR3: TGCGCCAGCAGCTTGGGGCAGGGGTACAATTCACCCCTCCACTTT.

V and J are TRBV7-3 and TRBJ2-1; TRBD1 matches at 7 bases. This CDR3 comprises 14 residues. Looked up from germline, CDR1 is SGHTA and CDR2 is FQGTGA. Losses at the gene ends were 3 bases for V and 4 bases for J; bases not matched to a gene: 3. The CDR3: CASSFGTAYNEQFF. The CDR3 nucleotides read TGTGCCAGCAGCTTTGGGACAGCGTACAATGAGCAGTTCTTC.

This chain links TRBV9 with TRBJ2-3, with TRBD2 identical over 10 bases. With 3 bases clipped from V and 1 base from J, the junction kept 2 bases outside the gene matches. CDR3 length: 15 amino acids. CDR1 and CDR2 (germline): SGDLS, YYNGEE. The chain's CDR3 is CASSASGGGTDTQYF. In DNA, the CDR3 is TGTGCCAGCAGCGCCAGCGGGGGGGGCACAGATACGCAGTATTTT. Supplemented by reference TRBV9 and TRBJ2-3, the full variable domain reads DSGVTQTPKHLITATGQRVTLRCSPRSGDLSVYWYQQSLDQGLQFLIQYYNGEERAKGNILERFSAQQFPDLHSELNLSSLELGDSALYFCASSASGGGTDTQYFGPGTRLTVL.

Note on this clone: At the DNA level, this CDR3 is encoded by other sequences in the same sample as well. The V and J genes are TRBV3-1 (or the pseudogene TRBV3-2) and TRBJ2-7; 7 positions agree with TRBD1. Looked up from germline, CDR1 is LGHDT and CDR2 is YNNKEL (reference sequence). The trim removed 6 bases at V and 4 bases at J, leaving 6 bases unmatched. The length of the CDR3 is 13 residues. The CDR3 sequence: CASSPGTVYEQYF. CDR3 DNA: TGTGCCAGCAGTCCCGGGACAGTGTACGAGCAGTACTTC.

There are a few counts of this clone. This CDR3 reads CASSDGRQGQYEQYF. CDR3 bases: TGTGCCAGCAGTGACGGGCGACAGGGGCAATACGAGCAGTACTTC. The rearrangement joins TRBV6-4 to TRBJ2-7; 8 nucleotides agree with TRBD1. V lost 2 bases to trimming and J lost 4 bases; unmatched junction nucleotides: 7. The CDR3 spans 15 residues. Germline assignment: CDR1 MRHNA and CDR2 SNTAGT.

The genes are TRBV5-6 and TRBJ1-3; TRBD1 matches 8 bases. V was pared by 3 bases and J by 2 bases, with 4 bases of the junction left unmatched. Germline CDR1 SGHDT, CDR2 YYEEEE. This CDR3 spans 15 amino acids. Here the CDR3 reads CASSWTGKPGNTIYF. CDR3 nucleotide sequence: TGTGCCAGCAGCTGGACAGGGAAGCCTGGAAACACCATATATTTT.

V gene TRBV4-1 combines with J gene TRBJ1-5, with 8 bases lining up with TRBD1. CDR1 is MGHRA, CDR2 YSYEKL, per germline. V trimming: 1 base; J trimming: 0 bases; junction bases outside the gene matches: 20. This CDR3 contains 22 residues. CDR3 residues: CASSQGNYRGKRPYSSNQPQHF. CDR3 nucleotides: TGCGCCAGCAGCCAAGGAAATTACAGGGGGAAAAGGCCCTATTCTAGCAATCAGCCCCAGCATTTT.

The rearrangement links TRBV6-5 to TRBJ1-6, with TRBD1 matching 9 bases. Germline V gene lookup returns CDR1 MNHEY and CDR2 SVGAGI. The trim removed 1 base at V and 10 bases at J, leaving 5 bases unmatched. The CDR3 length is 15 residues. The CDR3 region has the DNA TGTGCCAGCAGTTACTTGGACAGGGGAGGGTCACCCCTCCACTTT. The encoded protein is CASSYLDRGGSPLHF.

This sequence joins TRBV11-2 and TRBJ1-5; maybe TRBD1 (5 bases). Germline V lookup: CDR1 SGHAT, CDR2 FQNNGV. The V gene lost 11 bases and the J gene lost 0 bases, with 14 bases spanning the gap. The CDR3 totals 14 residues. CDR3 nucleotides: TGTGCCCGCCGACAGACAGATAGCAATCAGCCCCAGCATTTT. Protein product: CARRQTDSNQPQHF.

Only one count was recorded for this clone. The gene calls are TRBV30 and TRBJ1-2, with 7 bases identical to TRBD1. The CDR3 is 13 residues long. Germline loops: CDR1 GTSNPN, CDR2 SVGIG (reference sequence). With V trimmed by 6 bases and J by 4 bases, 8 bases remained unmatched. The CDR3 is CACAGQRIYGYTF. For the CDR3, the DNA is TGTGCCTGCGCGGGACAGAGAATCTATGGCTACACCTTC. Supplemented by reference TRBV30 and TRBJ1-2, the full variable domain reads SQTIHQWPATLVQPVGSPLSLECTVEGTSNPNLYWYRQAAGRGLQLLFYSVGIGQISSEVPQNLSASRPQDRQFILSSKKLLLSDSGFYLCACAGQRIYGYTFGSGTRLTVV.

The table lists this clone with a count of one. The V and J genes are TRBV2 and TRBJ1-6; TRBD1 matches 9 bases. Trimming took 8 bases from V and 8 from J; bases not matched to a gene: 7. In germline, CDR1 is SNHLY, CDR2 FYNNEI. The CDR3 is 14 amino acids. CDR3 coding DNA: TGTGCCAGCGGGCCGGGACAGGGATATTCACCCCTCCACTTT. It codes for CASGPGQGYSPLHF.

This chain links TRBV3-1 (or the pseudogene TRBV3-2) with TRBJ1-2; TRBD1 agrees at 7 bases. Trimming at V came to 3 bases and at J to 5 bases, leaving 9 bases not matched to a gene. Germline CDR1 and CDR2: LGHDT and YNNKEL (reference sequence). This CDR3 has 15 residues. CDR3 amino acids: CASSHRAGTAYGYTF. CDR3 coding DNA: TGTGCCAGCAGCCACAGAGCCGGGACAGCATATGGCTACACCTTC.

The rearrangement joins TRBV9 to TRBJ1-6, with a weak D call TRBD1 (5 bases). Per the germline V gene, CDR1 is SGDLS and CDR2 is YYNGEE. The CDR3 sequence is 16 residues long. V was cut by 3 bases and J by 10 bases, with 20 bases left in between. The CDR3 region is CASSASSGSLGSPLHF. Here the CDR3 DNA reads TGTGCCAGCAGCGCGTCCTCAGGGTCCCTGGGGTCACCCCTCCACTTT.

The chain carries TRBV21-1 and TRBJ2-1; the DNA was not compared with TRBD2, the D call given in the table. TRBV21-1 is listed as a pseudogene. CDR3 length: 20 amino acids. DNA for the CDR3: TGTGCCAGCAGCAAAGCCGGGAAAACTAGCGGGTTATATTGGGGCAATGAGCAGTTCTTC. Translation: CASSKAGKTSGLYWGNEQFF.